The rows below give T cell receptor beta chains drawn from one sample of a study of blood T cell repertoires in COVID-19. Using immunoSEQ multiplex PCR, the repertoire was profiled, and TCRdb retains in-frame clones only, with some absent. The table includes approximately 150,000 clones, around 82% detected once. What was sequenced was PBMCs or T cells enriched from blood (not recorded which). These receptors all stem from a man in his sixties who had recovered from COVID-19. The CDR3 runs from the conserved cysteine through the conserved F or W. Fields, in order: D gene, V gene, CDR3 protein. A D gene is named only where the DNA matches it firmly.

D: -
V: TRBV2
CDR3: CASSVAALNQPQHF

D: -
V: TRBV7-9
CDR3: CASSLDTAYGYTF

D: -
V: TRBV7-9
CDR3: CASSFAGDTEAFF

D: TRBD2
V: TRBV25-1
CDR3: CASSEAGEGRKLTDTQYF

D: TRBD2
V: TRBV3-1/TRBV3-2
CDR3: CASSQPQGLAETDTQYF

D: -
V: TRBV18
CDR3: CASSADRPMGYGYTF

D: -
V: TRBV7-2
CDR3: CASSLNIQETQYF

D: -
V: TRBV28
CDR3: CASSLSWDNDSNQPQHF

D: TRBD1
V: TRBV28
CDR3: CASRNTGGAGEKLFF

D: -
V: TRBV28
CDR3: CASRKQGVDTQYF

D: -
V: TRBV4-1
CDR3: CASSRGGTYNEQFF

D: -
V: TRBV18
CDR3: CASSRAGMNTGELFF

D: TRBD2
V: TRBV5-6
CDR3: CASSLDAGGIDTQYF

D: -
V: TRBV5-1
CDR3: CASSLFSGHTDTQYF

D: TRBD2
V: TRBV6-6
CDR3: CASSYSTSGMIGELFF

D: -
V: TRBV7-2
CDR3: CASSFSGPSTDTQYF

D: TRBD1
V: TRBV5-1
CDR3: CASSSPPGQGAFTEAFF

D: TRBD1
V: TRBV7-3
CDR3: CASSLYRGYEQYF

D: TRBD1
V: TRBV7-6
CDR3: CASSQGGYTEAFF

D: -
V: TRBV7-9
CDR3: CASSSGTAPYEQYF

D: TRBD2
V: TRBV11-2
CDR3: CASSLRSSGGADEQFF

D: -
V: TRBV3-1/TRBV3-2
CDR3: CASSPAGWYEQYF

D: TRBD2
V: TRBV2
CDR3: CAEGTSGALGYEQYF

D: TRBD2
V: TRBV24-1
CDR3: CATSDRSGASPDTQYF

D: -
V: TRBV6-1
CDR3: CASRAGVAEAFF

D: TRBD2
V: TRBV28
CDR3: CASRTGTSGYEQYF

D: TRBD1
V: TRBV28
CDR3: CASRLDRAEDTQYF

D: TRBD1
V: TRBV28
CDR3: CASSLFPDRASGNTIYF

D: TRBD2
V: TRBV5-4
CDR3: CASSPTGASGSMQFF

D: -
V: TRBV30
CDR3: CAWSVLVSSETQYF

D: TRBD2
V: TRBV7-6
CDR3: CASSFLGLAGNNEQFF

D: -
V: TRBV12-5
CDR3: CASGFGGFTDTQYF

D: TRBD2
V: TRBV20-1
CDR3: CSASVRGGLAGFEQFF

D: -
V: TRBV6-5
CDR3: CASSPGGPTEAFF

D: -
V: TRBV25-1
CDR3: CASSELSGANVLTF

D: TRBD2
V: TRBV30
CDR3: CACTPGLAGARGGTQYF